The sequence of this T cell receptor beta chain was determined in a study of a mutant IDH1 vaccine in newly diagnosed glioma. Study background: Across weeks 1, 3, 5, 7, 11, 15, 19 and 23, patients received a vaccination each time, eight in all. Patients previously underwent radiotherapy, temozolomide, or both, and most underwent both.

This clone was observed once. Its antigen is undetermined. Data came from immunoSEQ multiplex PCR; TCRdb stores just in-frame clones and leaves some out. The sample lists some 60,000 clones; approximately 87% were seen once. Indicated time point: week 23, last vaccination. Every vaccine dose comprised 300 ug of mutant IDH1 20-mer peptide plus topical imiquimod. This CDR3 is built from 14 residues. V lost 9 bases and J 6 bases, leaving 21 bases between the germline ends. The germline CDR1 and CDR2 sequences are LNHDA and SQIVND (reference sequence). The sample consisted of PBMCs, taken from a glioma patient whose treatment included an IDH1 peptide vaccine. The receptor's source is a man in his forties or fifties with glioma. The chain has TRBV19 and TRBJ2-7; maybe TRBD2 (5 bases). CDR3 DNA sequence: TGTGCCAGCAGCGGACTGCTTTCTCTTAGCGAGCAGTACTTC. Protein sequence: CASSGLLSLSEQYF.